This paragraph reports one T cell receptor beta chain. This entry comes from a study of control samples from healthy donors and cancer patients. Clones were sequenced by immunoSEQ multiplex PCR, and TCRdb holds only the in-frame ones, with some missing. The top ten clones hold about 20% of a sample with approximately 94,000 clones, about 90% of them seen once. The CDR3 consists of 16 residues. V dropped 3 bases and J dropped 11; count of bases not matched to a gene: 12. Germline CDR1 SGHDT, CDR2 YYEEEE. The sequenced sample was blood. The sequence came from a woman aged 50 to 60 in good health. The V gene is TRBV5-6, the J gene TRBJ1-6, with 9 bases lining up with TRBD1. The CDR3: CASSSDRTGVSTPLHF. As DNA, the CDR3 is TGTGCCAGCAGCTCTGACCGGACAGGGGTATCGACACCCCTCCACTTT. The full variable domain, completed using reference TRBV5-6 and TRBJ1-6, is DAGVTQSPTHLIKTRGQQVTLRCSPKSGHDTVSWYQQALGQGPQFIFQYYEEEERQRGNFPDRFSGHQFPNYSSELNVNALLLGDSALYLCASSSDRTGVSTPLHFGNGTRLTVT.